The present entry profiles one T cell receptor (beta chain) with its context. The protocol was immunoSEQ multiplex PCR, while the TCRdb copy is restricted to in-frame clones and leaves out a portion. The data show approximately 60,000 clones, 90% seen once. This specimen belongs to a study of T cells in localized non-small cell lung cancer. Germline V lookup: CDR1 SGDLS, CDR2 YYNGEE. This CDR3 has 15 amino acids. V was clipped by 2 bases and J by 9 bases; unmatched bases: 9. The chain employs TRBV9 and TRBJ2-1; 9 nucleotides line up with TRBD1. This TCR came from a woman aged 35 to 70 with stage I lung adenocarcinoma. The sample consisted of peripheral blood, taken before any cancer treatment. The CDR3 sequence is CASSVRTGERGEQFF. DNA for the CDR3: TGTGCCAGCAGCGTTAGGACAGGGGAAAGGGGTGAGCAGTTCTTC.